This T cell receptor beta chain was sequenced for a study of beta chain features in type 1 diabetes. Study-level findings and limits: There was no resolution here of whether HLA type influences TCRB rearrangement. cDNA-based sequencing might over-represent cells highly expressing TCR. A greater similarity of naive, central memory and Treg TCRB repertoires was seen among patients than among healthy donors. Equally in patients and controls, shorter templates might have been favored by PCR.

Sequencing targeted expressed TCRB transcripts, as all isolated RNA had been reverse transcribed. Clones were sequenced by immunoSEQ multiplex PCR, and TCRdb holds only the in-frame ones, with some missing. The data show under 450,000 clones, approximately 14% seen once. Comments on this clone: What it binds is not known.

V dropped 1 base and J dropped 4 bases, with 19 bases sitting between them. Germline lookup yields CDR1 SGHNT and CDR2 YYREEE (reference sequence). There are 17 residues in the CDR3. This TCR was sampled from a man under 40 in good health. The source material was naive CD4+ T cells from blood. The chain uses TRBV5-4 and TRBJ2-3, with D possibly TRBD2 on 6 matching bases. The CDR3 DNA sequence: TGTGCCAGCAGCTTGAGGCGTAGTGGGGGGTCCGCAGATACGCAGTATTTT. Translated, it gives CASSLRRSGGSADTQYF.